The subject of this entry is one T cell receptor (beta chain). This entry is derived from a study of shared clonotypes between healthy human individuals. Method: immunoSEQ multiplex PCR; TCRdb's copy keeps in-frame clones and lacks some. Altogether under 300,000 clones are present, 60% to 80% being singletons, with the ten largest covering more than 9.5%. All participating donors were Caucasian adults from Nashville, Tennessee. This receptor was obtained from a man aged 30-40 years in good health. What was sequenced was memory CD4+ T cells sorted from blood. Subset specified: CD45RA-negative fraction.

CDR3 in amino acids: CASKGAVNYGYTF. CDR3 nucleotide sequence: TGTGCCAGCAAGGGAGCAGTTAACTATGGCTACACCTTC. The chain combines TRBV16 with TRBJ1-2; D remains unclear. V was cut by 7 bases and J by 1 base, with 10 bases left in between. The CDR3 covers 13 residues. In germline, CDR1 is KGHSY, CDR2 FQNENV.